This TCR beta chain was sequenced during a study of cytomegalovirus exposure and HLA in healthy donors. Unrecorded immune exposures were likely, despite nominal health at sampling. With regard to this clone: As yet, its antigen is unknown.

The germline CDR1 and CDR2 sequences are MNHNY and SVGAGI (reference sequence). The CDR3 covers 13 residues. V was clipped by 2 bases and J by 4 bases, with 6 bases between them. Study results and caveats: An Asian-associated ancestry cluster reportedly showed fewer N-insertions than the roughly 670-donor mean in a later analysis.

Primers included in the PCR were 60 Vbeta and 13 Jbeta primers. Assay: immunoSEQ multiplex PCR; the TCRdb copy retains only in-frame clones and omits some. This table holds more than 80,000 clones, roughly four fifths found once. V usage is TRBV6-6 and J usage is TRBJ1-5; no clear D gene. The sequenced material came from PBMCs. The TCR was taken from a man aged 50-59 years in good health and CMV-seronegative. In DNA form, the CDR3 reads TGTGCCAGCAGTTACGGCCAAAATCAGCCCCAGCATTTT. Translated, it gives CASSYGQNQPQHF.